This T cell receptor beta chain was identified in a study of OX40 agonist ivuxolimab in advanced cancers. Overall study context: At 75% to 90% male, the cohort had a mean age of 60 years, ranging from roughly 20 to 79.

Assay used: immunoSEQ multiplex PCR; TCRdb lists only in-frame clones, some missing. The repertoire holds more than 100,000 clones, with approximately 92% as singletons. Germline CDR1 reads SGHVS; CDR2 reads FQNEAQ. The germline V and J ends were trimmed by 3 bases and 0 bases, with 8 bases remaining between them. This CDR3 contains 14 residues. The sample consisted of CD4+ or CD8+ T cells sorted from blood, taken in a trial of the OX40 agonist ivuxolimab. This TCR came from an adult with an advanced solid tumor such as melanoma, head and neck, liver or kidney cancer. V gene TRBV7-8 combines with J gene TRBJ1-1, with D possibly being TRBD1 (5 bases). The CDR3 protein is CASSFRQLNTEAFF. CDR3 nucleotide sequence: TGTGCCAGCAGCTTCCGACAGCTGAACACTGAAGCTTTCTTT.